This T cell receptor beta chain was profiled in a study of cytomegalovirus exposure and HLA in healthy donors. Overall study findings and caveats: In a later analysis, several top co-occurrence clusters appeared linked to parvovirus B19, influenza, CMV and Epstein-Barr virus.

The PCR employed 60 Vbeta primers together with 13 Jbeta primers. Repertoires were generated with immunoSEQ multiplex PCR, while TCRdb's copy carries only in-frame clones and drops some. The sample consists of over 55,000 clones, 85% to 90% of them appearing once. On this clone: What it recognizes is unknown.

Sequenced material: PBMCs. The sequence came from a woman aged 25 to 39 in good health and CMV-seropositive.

The CDR3 reads CASSFGNSGIETQYF. CDR3 nucleotide sequence: TGCGCCAGCAGCTTCGGAAATAGCGGGATTGAGACCCAGTACTTC. This chain uses TRBV5-1 with TRBJ2-5; 8 positions agree with TRBD2. Germline V lookup: CDR1 SGHRS, CDR2 YFSETQ. The CDR3 length is 15 residues. Trimming took 2 bases from V and 5 from J; bases not matched to a gene: 8.